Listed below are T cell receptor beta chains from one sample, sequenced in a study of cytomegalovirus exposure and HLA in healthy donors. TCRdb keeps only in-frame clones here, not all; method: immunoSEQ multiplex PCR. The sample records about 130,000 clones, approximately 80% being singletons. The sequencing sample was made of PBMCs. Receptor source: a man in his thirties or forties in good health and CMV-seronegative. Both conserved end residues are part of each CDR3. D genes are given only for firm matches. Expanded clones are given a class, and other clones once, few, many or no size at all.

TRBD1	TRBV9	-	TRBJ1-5	TGTGCCAGCAGCCCAGGGGGGAATAGCAATCAGCCCCAGCATTTT	CASSPGGNSNQPQHF
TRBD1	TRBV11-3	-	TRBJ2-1	TGTGCCAGCAGCTCAAGCCCCCCGGGACAGGGTAACGTGCATGAGCAGTTCTTC	CASSSSPPGQGNVHEQFF
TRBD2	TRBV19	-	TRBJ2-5	TGTGCCAGTAGTTACCCGGGGACGGCGGGGGGAGAGACCCAGTACTTC	CASSYPGTAGGETQYF
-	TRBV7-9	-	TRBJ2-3	TGTGCCAGCAGCCCGACGCTTGGAGGCGTGACAGATACGCAGTATTTT	CASSPTLGGVTDTQYF
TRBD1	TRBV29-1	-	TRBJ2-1	TGCAGCGTGCGCTGGGACAGGTGGCGGGAAAATGAGCAGTTCTTC	CSVRWDRWRENEQFF
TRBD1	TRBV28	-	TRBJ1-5	TGTGCCAGCAGACCCCCCGGGACAGGGGGTCAGCCCCAGCATTTT	CASRPPGTGGQPQHF
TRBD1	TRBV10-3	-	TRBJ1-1	TGTGCCATCTCAACAGGGGTGAACACTGAAGCTTTCTTT	CAISTGVNTEAFF
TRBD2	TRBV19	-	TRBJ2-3	TGTGCCAGTAGTATAACAGCGGGACGCACAGATACGCAGTATTTT	CASSITAGRTDTQYF
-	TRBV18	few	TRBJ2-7	TGTGCCAGCTCACCACCGGCTCGTCTAGGGGACGAGCAGTACTTC	CASSPPARLGDEQYF
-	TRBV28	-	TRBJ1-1	TGTGCCAGCAGTTTAATAGTGTCAACGAGCACTGAAGCTTTCTTT	CASSLIVSTSTEAFF
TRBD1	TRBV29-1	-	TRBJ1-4	TGCAGCGTACAGGGGGCGACTAATGAAAAACTGTTTTTT	CSVQGATNEKLFF
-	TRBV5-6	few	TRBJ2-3	TGTGCCAGCAGCTTATGGGCAGGGACAGATACGCAGTATTTT	CASSLWAGTDTQYF
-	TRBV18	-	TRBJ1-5	TGTGCCAGCTCACTCCTTAGCAATCAGCCCCAGCATTTT	CASSLLSNQPQHF
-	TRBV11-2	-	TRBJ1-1	TGTGCCAGCAGCTCCCCCCAGCGGGGGAACACTGAAGCTTTCTTT	CASSSPQRGNTEAFF
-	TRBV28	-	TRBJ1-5	TGTGCCAGCAGCGGCATCGTGGGCAGTATAGGCAATCAGCCCCAGCATTTT	CASSGIVGSIGNQPQHF
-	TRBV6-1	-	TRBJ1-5	TGTGCCAGCAGTGAGGGAGGCTCCTTTTATCAGCCCCAGCATTTT	CASSEGGSFYQPQHF
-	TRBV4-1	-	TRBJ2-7	TGCGCCAGCAGCCGATCTAGGGCAGGGATAAGCTCCTACGAGCAGTACTTC	CASSRSRAGISSYEQYF
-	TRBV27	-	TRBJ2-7	TGTGCCAGCAGTTTAGCCTCAGGGACCTACGAGCAGTACTTC	CASSLASGTYEQYF
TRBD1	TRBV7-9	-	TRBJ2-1	TGTTCCAGCAGTCCCCCTACAGGGGAACGGGTGAATGAGCAGTTCTTC	CSSSPPTGERVNEQFF
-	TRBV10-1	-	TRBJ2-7	TGCGCCAGCAGTGAGGCAGGGGCGCGCGAGGACGAGCAGTACTTC	CASSEAGAREDEQYF
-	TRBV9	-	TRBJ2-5	TGTGCCAGCAGCGTAGCTACGACGGCCGGGCAAGAGACCCAGTACTTC	CASSVATTAGQETQYF
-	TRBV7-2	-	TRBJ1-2	TGTGCCAGCAGCTTCTTTCGACAGCGTAACTATGGCTACACCTTC	CASSFFRQRNYGYTF
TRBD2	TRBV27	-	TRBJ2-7	TGTGCCAGCAGTCAAACCCCCTTCAGCAGGGAGGGTTTGTACGAGCAGTACTTC	CASSQTPFSREGLYEQYF